The present entry profiles one T cell receptor (beta chain) with its context. The antigen remains unidentified. The CDR3 runs 15 residues. The ends lost 4 bases at V and 1 base at J; junction bases unmatched: 6. The V gene's germline CDR1 is SGHVS and CDR2 FQNEAQ. The data belong to a study of cytomegalovirus exposure and HLA in healthy donors. Primers for the PCR totalled 60 Vbeta and 13 Jbeta. This table comes from immunoSEQ multiplex PCR, and its TCRdb copy is limited to in-frame clones, with some not included. This sample carries 170,000 or so clones, about 88% of them seen once, and the ten largest clones take over 1.5%. Study-level points and caveats: Productive rates of about 90% or about 30% were seen for most TCR beta V segments in an earlier analysis. Rarity held for most TCR sequences, but there were some public TCRs that occurred in many donors. TRBV6-2, TRBV6-3 and some other V segments were unresolvable in 87-base-pair reads. Association with HLA alleles at 0.05 false discovery rate was found for 15,000 or so TCR beta sequences in a later analysis.

The sample consisted of PBMCs. The rearrangement joins TRBV7-8 to TRBJ2-5; TRBD1 agrees at 7 bases. The clonotype was recovered from a woman between 18 and 29 years old in good health and CMV-seronegative. CDR3 coding DNA: TGTGCCAGCAGCTCGCCGACAGGGTCCCAAGAGACCCAGTACTTC. This translates into CASSSPTGSQETQYF.